This note documents a single T cell receptor beta chain sequence. The antigen remains unidentified. This CDR3 contains 16 residues. Germline trimming cut 3 bases from V and 3 bases from J; bases unmatched to any gene: 8. Germline lookup yields CDR1 SGHDN and CDR2 FVKESK. The sample originates from a study of T cell responses to AZD1222 COVID-19 vaccine. As for the study in general: Pooling covered second doses at about 4 or about 12 weeks.

Study conclusions and caveats: Only a handful of AZD1222 recipients, more than five in all, had baseline seropositivity. Nearly half of unique spike-specific TCRs reportedly avoided B.1.351 and B.1.1.7 mutated regions. Females made up more of the donors, who were largely white British, and clonal diversity may have come out too low.

The table came from immunoSEQ multiplex PCR; TCRdb's copy has only in-frame clones and leaves some out. The data contain over 40,000 clones, over 80% of them singletons. The chain joins TRBV14 to TRBJ1-1; 9 bases map to TRBD1. The sequence came from an adult in good health. This specimen was peripheral blood, taken on day 0 of AZD1222 vaccination. The CDR3 DNA follows: TGTGCCAGCAGCCATAATATCGGACAGGGGTACACTGAAGCTTTCTTT. This translates into CASSHNIGQGYTEAFF.